The 22 T cell receptor beta chains below all came from one sample that was sequenced in a study of CD8 T cells in Susac syndrome. Reverse transcription of about 0.5 to 1 ug RNA was carried out with random hexamers. TCRdb reprocessed the immunoSEQ multiplex PCR reads with MiXCR, giving one entry per CDR3 protein. This table has more than 250,000 distinct CDR3 sequences, roughly nine tenths appearing once. Sequencing input: CD4+ T cells from PBMCs. These receptors all come from a human donor with multiple sclerosis.

V gene TRBV30 combines with J gene TRBJ2-1; the D gene is possibly TRBD1 (6 bases). Germline values: CDR1 GTSNPN, CDR2 SVGIG (reference sequence). This CDR3 spans 13 amino acids. The V and J ends lost 3 bases and 6 bases respectively, with 12 bases between them. CDR3 sequence reads: CAWSADSSNEQFF. The CDR3 region has the DNA TGTGCCTGGAGCGCGGACAGCAGCAATGAGCAGTTCTTC.

V gene TRBV29-1 combines with J gene TRBJ2-3; D remains ambiguous. The ends were cut back, 4 bases at V and 2 bases at J, with 13 bases in the middle. The CDR3 length is 14 residues. The germline V gene encodes CDR1 SQVTM and CDR2 ANQGSEA. CDR3 region: CSVVKWETTDTQYF. The CDR3 bases are TGCAGCGTTGTCAAGTGGGAAACCACAGATACGCAGTATTTT.

The V and J genes are TRBV27 and TRBJ1-1; D is uncertain. Per germline, CDR1 MNHEY and CDR2 SMNVEV (reference sequence). The V end lost 8 bases, the J end lost 4 bases, and 17 bases lay between the germline ends. This CDR3 comprises 14 residues. This CDR3 reads CASAAFLISTEAFF. For the CDR3, the DNA is TGTGCCAGCGCCGCGTTCCTCATAAGCACTGAAGCTTTCTTT.

J is TRBJ2-1 and V is TRBV7-9, with D perhaps TRBD1 (7 bases). The V gene lost 2 bases and the J gene lost 4 bases, with 15 bases spanning the gap. The CDR3 has 16 amino acids. Germline-derived CDR1 and CDR2 are SEHNR and FQNEAQ (reference sequence). CDR3 in amino acids: CASSLSQGTPYNEQFF. For the CDR3, the DNA is TGTGCCAGCAGCTTATCACAGGGGACTCCGTACAATGAGCAGTTCTTC.

V gene TRBV9 combines with J gene TRBJ2-3; D gene uncertain. V lost 0 bases and J lost 2, with 7 bases in between. CDR3 length: 14 residues. Germline V gene data show CDR1 as SGDLS and CDR2 as YYNGEE. Here the CDR3 DNA reads TGTGCCAGCAGCGTAGCCCGACCCACAGATACGCAGTATTTT. Protein sequence: CASSVARPTDTQYF.

The chain is built from TRBV19 and TRBJ1-1; D is undetermined. Germline loops: CDR1 LNHDA, CDR2 SQIVND (reference sequence). Trimming shortened V by 7 bases and J by 4 bases, and 16 bases separated the two germline ends. The CDR3 is 14 amino acids. The CDR3 sequence is CASTQPGGFTEAFF. CDR3 bases: TGTGCCAGTACGCAGCCGGGAGGGTTCACTGAAGCTTTCTTT.

The chain employs TRBV6-1 and TRBJ2-1, with a weak D call TRBD2 (5 bases). V dropped 10 bases and J dropped 1 base, with 20 bases sitting between them. The CDR3 covers 16 residues. Per the germline V gene, CDR1 is MNHNS and CDR2 is SASEGT. This CDR3 is CATEVKARGSYNEQFF. CDR3 nucleotides: TGTGCCACCGAGGTGAAAGCCCGAGGGTCCTACAATGAGCAGTTCTTC.

J is TRBJ2-6 and V is TRBV18, with D possibly TRBD1 on 5 matching bases. Between the trimmed V and J ends, which lost 6 bases and 4 bases, there was a span of 16 bases. The V gene's germline CDR1 is KGHSH and CDR2 LQKENI. This CDR3 has 16 residues. In DNA, the CDR3 is TGTGCCAGCTCTCCCCGCGCCAGGGCCGGGGCCAACGTCCTGACTTTC. Protein sequence: CASSPRARAGANVLTF.

This clonotype showed up just once. The chain carries TRBV20-1 and TRBJ1-4; D perhaps matches TRBD1 (6 bases). Per the germline V gene, CDR1 is DFQATT and CDR2 is SNEGSKA (reference sequence). The CDR3 is 17 residues long. Trimming pared 0 bases from V and 6 bases from J, leaving 20 bases between. CDR3 bases: TGCAGTGCTAGAGACCCCTACGGCCGAGGGGGTGATGAAAAACTGTTTTTT. Its protein product is CSARDPYGRGGDEKLFF.

The chain has TRBV9 and TRBJ2-1, with 14 bases identical to TRBD2. Losses at the gene ends were 5 bases for V and 6 bases for J; bases not matched to a gene: 10. Germline V CDR1 and CDR2: SGDLS, YYNGEE. The CDR3 length is 17 residues. The DNA of the CDR3 is TGTGCCAGCAGTTTCACCCTGACTAGCGGGAGGGCCAATGAGCAGTTCTTC. Amino acid sequence: CASSFTLTSGRANEQFF. Variable domain in full (rest from reference TRBV9 and TRBJ2-1): DSGVTQTPKHLITATGQRVTLRCSPRSGDLSVYWYQQSLDQGLQFLIQYYNGEERAKGNILERFSAQQFPDLHSELNLSSLELGDSALYFCASSFTLTSGRANEQFFGPGTRLTVL.

The chain carries TRBV2 and TRBJ1-1, with 8 positions matching TRBD1. Germline values: CDR1 SNHLY, CDR2 FYNNEI. This CDR3 has 15 amino acids. V was clipped by 2 bases and J by 9 bases; unmatched bases: 11. The CDR3 protein is CASSERGQEIGKAFF. The CDR3 coding sequence is TGTGCCAGCAGTGAAAGGGGACAGGAGATCGGAAAAGCTTTCTTT. Together with reference TRBV2 and TRBJ1-1, the CDR3 gives the full variable domain: EPEVTQTPSHQVTQMGQEVILRCVPISNHLYFYWYRQILGQKVEFLVSFYNNEISEKSEIFDDQFSVERPDGSNFTLKIRSTKLEDSAMYFCASSERGQEIGKAFFGQGTRLTVV.

The genes are TRBV7-3 and TRBJ2-5; 7 nucleotides agree with TRBD1. Germline assignment: CDR1 SGHTA and CDR2 FQGTGA. The CDR3 consists of 16 residues. J was trimmed by 3 bases and V by 0 bases; bases with no gene match: 7. Here the CDR3 reads CASSLTGQVVKETQYF. DNA of the CDR3: TGTGCCAGCAGCTTAACCGGACAGGTGGTTAAAGAGACCCAGTACTTC.

J is TRBJ2-2 and V is TRBV11-2; D might be TRBD1 or TRBD2, each matching 5 bases. The CDR3 runs 16 residues. The V gene lost 6 bases and the J gene lost 4 bases, with 18 bases spanning the gap. Germline V gives CDR1 SGHAT, CDR2 FQNNGV. The chain's CDR3 is CASRQAGSSSTGELFF. The CDR3, as DNA: TGTGCCAGCAGGCAGGCAGGGAGTTCTTCCACCGGGGAGCTGTTTTTT.

This clonotype was observed a single time. The chain recombines TRBV2 with TRBJ1-3; a possible D gene is TRBD1 (5 bases). The CDR3 totals 15 residues. V gave up 8 bases and J gave up 0 bases, with 14 bases separating them. Germline V gene sequence: CDR1 SNHLY, CDR2 FYNNEI. The CDR3: CASGTGQISGNTIYF. CDR3 DNA sequence: TGTGCCAGCGGGACTGGGCAGATCTCTGGAAACACCATATATTTT.

V is TRBV12-3 or TRBV12-4 and J is TRBJ2-1; D unclear. This CDR3 has 13 residues. Trimming shortened V by 3 bases and J by 0 bases, and 3 bases separated the two germline ends. The CDR3 bases are TGTGCCAGCAGTTTTGCCTCCTACAATGAGCAGTTCTTC. It yields the protein CASSFASYNEQFF.

This sequence joins TRBV5-4 and TRBJ2-4, with unresolved D. This CDR3 region has 12 residues. Trimming left V 1 base short and J 8 bases short, with 7 bases between. CDR1 and CDR2 (germline): SGHNT, YYREEE (reference sequence). CDR3 coding DNA: TGTGCCAGCAGCTTGCATACGGACATTCAGTACTTC. Its translation: CASSLHTDIQYF.

The V and J genes are TRBV5-1 and TRBJ2-3, with 10 bases matching TRBD2. This CDR3 region has 16 residues. Losses at the gene ends were 7 bases for V and 4 bases for J; bases not matched to a gene: 12. In germline, CDR1 is SGHRS, CDR2 YFSETQ. The CDR3 is CASGVSASGSADTQYF. The CDR3 coding sequence is TGCGCCAGCGGAGTTTCGGCTAGCGGGAGTGCAGATACGCAGTATTTT. Drawing the rest from reference TRBV5-1 and TRBJ2-3, the complete variable domain is KAGVTQTPRYLIKTRGQQVTLSCSPISGHRSVSWYQQTPGQGLQFLFEYFSETQRNKGNFPGRFSGRQFSNSRSEMNVSTLELGDSALYLCASGVSASGSADTQYFGPGTRLTVL.

The chain recombines TRBV19 with TRBJ1-1, with D unclear. V was shortened by 3 bases and J by 3 bases, with 8 bases between the two germline ends. The CDR3 is 13 residues long. Per the germline V gene, CDR1 is LNHDA and CDR2 is SQIVND (reference sequence). CDR3 DNA: TGTGCCAGTAGTATTTTTGGGGACACTGAAGCTTTCTTT. It is translated as CASSIFGDTEAFF.

This rearrangement joins TRBV20-1 to TRBJ2-1, with 11 bases lining up with TRBD2. V shed 5 bases and J 4 bases; nucleotides not matched to a gene: 4. CDR1 DFQATT and CDR2 SNEGSKA come from the germline V gene (reference sequence). The CDR3 sequence is 14 residues long. The CDR3: CSAPTSGGYNEQFF. In DNA form, the CDR3 reads TGCAGTGCTCCAACTAGCGGGGGATACAATGAGCAGTTCTTC.

The V and J genes are TRBV19 and TRBJ2-1, with D possibly being TRBD1 or TRBD2 (5 bases each). This CDR3 is built from 14 residues. Per the germline V gene, CDR1 is LNHDA and CDR2 is SQIVND (reference sequence). V gave up 5 bases and J gave up 7 bases, with 15 bases separating them. Here the CDR3 DNA reads TGTGCCAGTAGTCTACGGGACGGCAATAATGAGCAGTTCTTC. Its protein is CASSLRDGNNEQFF.

The chain recombines TRBV27 with TRBJ2-1, with D perhaps matching TRBD2 (5 bases). Between the trimmed V and J ends, which lost 2 bases and 9 bases, there was a span of 14 bases. Germline loops: CDR1 MNHEY, CDR2 SMNVEV (reference sequence). The CDR3 has 14 amino acids. The CDR3 reads CASSLGLEGVEQFF. The CDR3 coding sequence is TGTGCCAGCAGTTTAGGCTTAGAGGGAGTTGAGCAGTTCTTC.

V gene TRBV5-1 combines with J gene TRBJ2-1; a possible D gene is TRBD2 (5 bases). The V gene lost 7 bases and the J gene lost 3 bases, with 14 bases spanning the gap. There are 14 residues in the CDR3. Germline lookup yields CDR1 SGHRS and CDR2 YFSETQ. In DNA, the CDR3 is TGCGCCAGCGGTTCGGGGTTGGACTACAATGAGCAGTTCTTC. Encoded protein: CASGSGLDYNEQFF.